What follows describes a single T cell receptor beta chain. Data came from immunoSEQ multiplex PCR; TCRdb stores just in-frame clones and leaves some out. The data hold roughly 57,000 clones, with around 79% observed a single time. This sample is drawn from a study of blood T cell repertoires in COVID-19. CDR1 and CDR2 (germline): MNHEY, SVGAGI. There are 14 residues in the CDR3. The clonotype was recovered from a woman between 65 and 79 years old with acute or convalescent COVID-19. V and J are TRBV6-5 and TRBJ1-6, with D possibly being TRBD1 (6 bases). The source material was peripheral blood. CDR3 protein: CAAEGGLGNSPLHF. The DNA for the CDR3 is TGTGCTGCCGAGGGGGGGCTCGGTAATTCACCCCTCCACTTT.